Below, one TCR beta chain is given with its context. The identical CDR3 is also encoded by other nucleotide sequences in the sample. The data were obtained in a study of control samples from healthy donors and cancer patients. The repertoire was sequenced with immunoSEQ multiplex PCR; TCRdb's copy has only in-frame clones and lacks some. There are 230,000 or so clones in the sample; 90% to 95% occur only once, and about 1.6% lies in the top ten. From germline, CDR1 is MNHEY and CDR2 SVGAGI. The CDR3 extends over 12 amino acids. V lost 0 bases and J 10 bases, leaving 4 bases between the germline ends. The clonotype comes from a man aged 45-65 years in good health. The sequenced sample consisted of blood. The chain combines TRBV6-5 with TRBJ1-6; D remains unclear. CDR3 residues: CASSYSGSPLHF. CDR3 DNA: TGTGCCAGCAGTTACTCGGGGTCACCCCTCCACTTT.